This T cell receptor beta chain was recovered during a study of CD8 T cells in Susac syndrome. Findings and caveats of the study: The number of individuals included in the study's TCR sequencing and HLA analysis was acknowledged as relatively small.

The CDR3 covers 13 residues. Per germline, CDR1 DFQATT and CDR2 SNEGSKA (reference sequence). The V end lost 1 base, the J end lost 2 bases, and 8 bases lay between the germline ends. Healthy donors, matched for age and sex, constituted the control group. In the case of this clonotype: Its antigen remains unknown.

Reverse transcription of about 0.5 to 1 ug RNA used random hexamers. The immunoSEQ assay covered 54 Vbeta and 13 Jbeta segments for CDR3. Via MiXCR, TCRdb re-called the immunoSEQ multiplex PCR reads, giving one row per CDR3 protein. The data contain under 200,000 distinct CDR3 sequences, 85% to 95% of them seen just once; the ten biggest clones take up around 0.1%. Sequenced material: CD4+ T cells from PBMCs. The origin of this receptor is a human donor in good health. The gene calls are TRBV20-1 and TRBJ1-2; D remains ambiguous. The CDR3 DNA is TGCAGTGCTAGAGTTAAAGAAAACTATGGCTACACCTTC. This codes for CSARVKENYGYTF.